The clone carrying this T cell receptor (beta chain) came up once. Its antigen is unknown. These data originate in a study of cytomegalovirus exposure and HLA in healthy donors. Study information: An earlier analysis found 117 million unique TCR beta sequences from approximately 190 million T cells. General observations from the study: In a later analysis, most CMV-associated TCR beta chains appeared HLA-restricted.

Sampled while nominally healthy, donors likely had unrecorded immune exposures. In the PCR, 60 Vbeta and 13 Jbeta primers were used. Profiled with immunoSEQ multiplex PCR; TCRdb holds only in-frame clones, not every one. The sample records some 160,000 clones, roughly 90% being singletons. Sequencing was performed on PBMCs. The TCR originated in a woman aged 18-29 years in good health and CMV-seronegative.

The CDR3 loop reads CSAAGQGSEKLFF. CDR3 in DNA: TGCAGCGCTGCGGGACAGGGGAGCGAAAAACTGTTTTTT. V gene TRBV29-1 combines with J gene TRBJ1-4, with 10 bases that match TRBD1. CDR1 and CDR2 from the germline V gene are SQVTM and ANQGSEA. This CDR3 has 13 residues. Unmatched junction bases numbered 7, after V lost 7 bases and J lost 8 bases.